This T cell receptor beta chain was identified in a study of blood T cells in healthy people across ages. Broader study findings: The study regarded diversity estimates from one million T cells as underestimates. PBMCs were not sorted, which prevented a conclusive comparison of naive versus antigen-experienced cells.

The second PCR ran roughly 7 to 12 cycles with a sample-barcoded 5' primer and J-beta primers. In TCRdb, the 5' RACE reads were re-called with MiXCR into one record per CDR3 protein. The sample holds about 620,000 distinct CDR3 sequences, under 65% seen once. A word on this clonotype: What it recognizes is unknown.

The source of this sequence is a woman of 80 years or more in good health. Specimen: blood.

The CDR3 coding sequence is TGCGCCAGCAGCTCGGCCGGAGGGTACGAGCAGTACTTC. Amino acid sequence: CASSSAGGYEQYF. The chain uses TRBV5-1 and TRBJ2-7, with a tentative D call TRBD2 (6 bases). CDR1 SGHRS and CDR2 YFSETQ come from the germline V gene. Trimming took off 3 bases at V and 4 bases at J, with 11 bases between the two ends. CDR3 length equals 13 residues.